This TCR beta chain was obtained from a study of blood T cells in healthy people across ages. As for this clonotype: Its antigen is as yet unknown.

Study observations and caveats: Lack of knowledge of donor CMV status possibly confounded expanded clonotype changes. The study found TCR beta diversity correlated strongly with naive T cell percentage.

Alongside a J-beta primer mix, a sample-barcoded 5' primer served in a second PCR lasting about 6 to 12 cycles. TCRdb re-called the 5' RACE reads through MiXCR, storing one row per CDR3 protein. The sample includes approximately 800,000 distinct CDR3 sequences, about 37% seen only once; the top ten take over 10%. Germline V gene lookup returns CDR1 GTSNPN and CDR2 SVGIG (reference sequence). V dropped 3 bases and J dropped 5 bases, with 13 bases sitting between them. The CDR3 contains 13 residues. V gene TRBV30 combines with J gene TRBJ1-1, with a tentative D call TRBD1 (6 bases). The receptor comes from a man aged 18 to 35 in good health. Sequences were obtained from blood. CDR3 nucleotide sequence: TGTGCCTGGAGAGGGGGGCGTATGACTGAAGCTTTCTTT. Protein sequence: CAWRGGRMTEAFF.